The sequence of this TCR beta chain was determined in a study of shared clonotypes between healthy human individuals. Using immunoSEQ multiplex PCR, the repertoire was profiled, and TCRdb retains in-frame clones only, with some absent. This table has some 2.3 million clones, approximately 95% appearing once. CDR1 is SGDLS and CDR2 is YYNGEE in the germline V gene. V was trimmed by 3 bases and J by 1 base, leaving 13 bases between them. The CDR3 contains 15 residues. The receptor comes from a man between 18 and 35 years old in good health. Some clones in this sample may be carry-over from other donors' samples. J is TRBJ1-1 and V is TRBV9, with a weak D call TRBD1 (6 bases). Sequencing was done on a sample of naive CD4+ T cells from PBMCs. Subset of the sample: CD45RA+ positively selected. The CDR3 nucleotides read TGTGCCAGCAGCGGACTACGACAGGAGAACACTGAAGCTTTCTTT. This sequence encodes CASSGLRQENTEAFF. Supplemented by reference TRBV9 and TRBJ1-1, the full variable domain reads DSGVTQTPKHLITATGQRVTLRCSPRSGDLSVYWYQQSLDQGLQFLIQYYNGEERAKGNILERFSAQQFPDLHSELNLSSLELGDSALYFCASSGLRQENTEAFFGQGTRLTVV.